The TCR beta chain under discussion was sequenced for a study of cytomegalovirus exposure and HLA in healthy donors. Study results and limitations: Relative to equally common others, HLA-associated TCR beta chains showed greater clonal expansion in a later analysis. What a later analysis reportedly showed was that an Asian-associated ancestry cluster had fewer N-insertions than the approximately 700-donor mean.

The CDR3 sequence is 16 residues long. The germline CDR1 and CDR2 sequences are SNHLY and FYNNEI. The V and J ends lost 2 bases and 2 bases, in that order; junction bases with no gene match: 2. The primer mix had 60 Vbeta and 13 Jbeta primers. TCRdb's copy holds only in-frame clones and misses some; the assay was immunoSEQ multiplex PCR. The sample shows about 130,000 clones, around 81% of them seen only once. Samples came from healthy bone marrow donors. Points on this clone: The antigen remains undetermined.

This receptor was obtained from a man aged 18 to 35 in good health and CMV-seronegative. The sequencing sample was made of PBMCs. The chain employs TRBV2 and TRBJ1-5; 11 bases map to TRBD1. CDR3: CASSERTGGGNQPQHF. CDR3 bases: TGTGCCAGCAGTGAAAGGACAGGGGGCGGCAATCAGCCCCAGCATTTT.